Sequencing of this TCR beta chain was carried out in a study of CD8 T cells in ankylosing spondylitis. This clonotype turned up a few times. Its antigen is not known. Per the germline V gene, CDR1 is SNHLY and CDR2 is FYNNEI. The CDR3 consists of 17 residues. V shed 8 bases and J 1 base; nucleotides not matched to a gene: 10. Study-level points and caveats: Reportedly, matched ankylosing spondylitis synovial fluid was significantly enriched for disease-linked clones. What seemed typical of ankylosing spondylitis blood was a TCR beta motif built from under 10 highly homologous variants. In the blood and synovial fluid of reactive arthritis, some motif variants had been previously reported.

Molecular-barcoded quantitative 5'-RACE produced these TCR beta libraries. TCRdb ran MiXCR on the 5' RACE reads and lists one entry per CDR3 protein. This table holds about 540,000 distinct CDR3 sequences, 12% found once. The V and J genes are TRBV2 and TRBJ2-2, with TRBD2 matching 10 bases. The clonotype was recovered from a male donor with ankylosing spondylitis. The sequencing sample was made of blood, either unsorted or a sorted T cell fraction (not recorded which). The CDR3 DNA is TGTGCCAGCCGCAGGCTAGCGGGAGCAGAGAACACCGGGGAGCTGTTTTTT. It codes for CASRRLAGAENTGELFF.